The present TCR beta chain was sequenced within a study of blood T cell repertoires in COVID-19 (dated by TCRdb to between 2020 and 2021). Regarding the study in general: Collaborator samples came from the United States, Italy and Spain and covered acute and convalescent phases of COVID-19. The material from the prospective study consisted of cDNA or gDNA derived from T cells, B-cell-depleted T cells, or PBMCs. Deeply sampled blood TCRbeta repertoires from subjects exposed to, actively infected with, or recovered from COVID-19 were included in the dataset. The repertoires were made available in a free public database intended to serve as a resource for research on the immune response to SARS-CoV-2. Samples came from the ongoing ImmuneRACE study (first 160 participants) plus 1,254 subjects from 6 global collaborators. Nearly every sample came with metadata listing a de-identified subject ID, COVID-19 status, age in years and sex. Where available, HLA class I and class II types were taken from metadata supplied by the sample provider and were not determined by assay-based typing. What the research found in general, with its limitations: How much clinical and demographic metadata was included differed by source and by participant, and the metadata was provided uncurated.

TCRbeta CDR3 regions were amplified from genomic DNA using the immunoSEQ Assay, a bias-controlled multiplex PCR. The paper's processing steps were these. Nucleated cell counts per sample were estimated from amplification of reference gene primers within the assay. To quantify the absolute abundance of each unique TCRbeta CDR3 rearrangement, sequence reads were collapsed and filtered. Productive Simpson clonality was computed per sample as the square root of Simpson's diversity index over productive rearrangements. In TCRdb, the immuneACCESS table is reduced to in-frame sequences with V and J assigned. These tables do not hold every clone; where another copy was compared, an unresolved V gene accounts for under half, and the others remain unexplained. V and J calls and clone size come straight from that table; D and trimming were deduced from the DNA. This sample lists about 160,000 clones; nearly 80% were detected once. The ten largest account for around 13% of the sample.

As for this clone: It has no known antigen specificity. Base qualities are not recorded, but no much larger clone differs from it by a single base.

The CDR3 contains 14 residues, cysteine and phenylalanine counted. Only CDR3 DNA remains: 42 bases, in frame from the first base. The germline V gene specifies SGHRS as CDR1 and YFSETQ as CDR2. Trimming removed 4 bases from V and 2 bases from J, leaving 13 bases between the germline ends. The collaborating institutions used their own protocols to collect whole blood in K2EDTA tubes. For TCRbeta analysis, collaborators shipped samples in one of three forms: frozen whole blood, isolated PBMCs, or DNA extracted from either of those sample types. This clonotype was sampled from an elderly woman with acute or convalescent COVID-19. Here the chain combines TRBV5-1 and TRBJ2-7; no D gene can be assigned with confidence. The sample consisted of peripheral blood. The CDR3 here reads CASSLTERPYEQYF. The DNA sequence is given as TGCGCCAGCAGCCTGACCGAGCGACCCTACGAGCAGTACTTC.